This TCR beta chain comes out of a study of shared clonotypes between healthy human individuals. Germline-derived CDR1 and CDR2 are SGHRS and YFSETQ. The CDR3 contains 16 residues. V trimming: 2 bases; J trimming: 4 bases; junction bases outside the gene matches: 4. The authors loaded about 200 ng DNA, 30,000 to 35,000 T cell genomes, into sorted-subset replicate PCRs. Sequencing was performed with immunoSEQ multiplex PCR; in TCRdb, only in-frame clones are kept and a portion is missing. The sample yields about 2 million clones, roughly 94% seen once. The sample taken for sequencing was naive CD4+ T cells sorted from blood. Subset in this sample: CD45RA+ positively selected. The TCR comes from a man younger than 35 in good health. The chain joins TRBV5-1 to TRBJ2-7, with 15 nucleotides matching TRBD2. The CDR3, as DNA: TGCGCCAGCAGCTTCCCCGGGACTAGCGGGGGGTACGAGCAGTACTTC. It yields the protein CASSFPGTSGGYEQYF.